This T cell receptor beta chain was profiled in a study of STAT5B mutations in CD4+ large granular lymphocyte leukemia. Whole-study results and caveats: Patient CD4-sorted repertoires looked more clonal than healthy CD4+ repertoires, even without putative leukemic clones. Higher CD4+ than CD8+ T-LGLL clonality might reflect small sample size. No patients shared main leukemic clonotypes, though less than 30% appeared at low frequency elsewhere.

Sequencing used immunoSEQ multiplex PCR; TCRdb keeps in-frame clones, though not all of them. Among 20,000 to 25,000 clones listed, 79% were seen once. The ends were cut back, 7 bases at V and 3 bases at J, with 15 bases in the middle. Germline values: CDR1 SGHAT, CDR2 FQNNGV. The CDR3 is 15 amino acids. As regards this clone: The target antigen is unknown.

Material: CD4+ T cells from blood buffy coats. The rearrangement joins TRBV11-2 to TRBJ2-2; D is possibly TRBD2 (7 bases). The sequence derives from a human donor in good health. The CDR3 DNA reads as TGTGCCAGCAACCTACAGGGAGGGGACACCGGGGAGCTGTTTTTT. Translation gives CASNLQGGDTGELFF.